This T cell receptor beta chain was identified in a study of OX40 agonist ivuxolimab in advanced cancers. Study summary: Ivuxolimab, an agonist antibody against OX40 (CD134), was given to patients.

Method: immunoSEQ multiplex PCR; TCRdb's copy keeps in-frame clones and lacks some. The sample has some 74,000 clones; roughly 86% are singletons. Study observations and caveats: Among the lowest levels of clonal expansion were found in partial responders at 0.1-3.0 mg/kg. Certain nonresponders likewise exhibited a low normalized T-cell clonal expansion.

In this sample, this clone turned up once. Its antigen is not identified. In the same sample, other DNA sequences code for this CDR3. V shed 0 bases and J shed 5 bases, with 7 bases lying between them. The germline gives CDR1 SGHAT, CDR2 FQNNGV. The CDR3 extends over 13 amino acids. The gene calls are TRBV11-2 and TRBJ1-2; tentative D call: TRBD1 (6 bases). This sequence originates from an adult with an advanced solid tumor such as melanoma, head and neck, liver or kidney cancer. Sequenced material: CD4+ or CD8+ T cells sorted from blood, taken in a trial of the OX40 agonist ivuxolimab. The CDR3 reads CASSLDRGYGYTF. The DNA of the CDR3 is TGTGCCAGCAGCTTAGACAGGGGATATGGCTACACCTTC.